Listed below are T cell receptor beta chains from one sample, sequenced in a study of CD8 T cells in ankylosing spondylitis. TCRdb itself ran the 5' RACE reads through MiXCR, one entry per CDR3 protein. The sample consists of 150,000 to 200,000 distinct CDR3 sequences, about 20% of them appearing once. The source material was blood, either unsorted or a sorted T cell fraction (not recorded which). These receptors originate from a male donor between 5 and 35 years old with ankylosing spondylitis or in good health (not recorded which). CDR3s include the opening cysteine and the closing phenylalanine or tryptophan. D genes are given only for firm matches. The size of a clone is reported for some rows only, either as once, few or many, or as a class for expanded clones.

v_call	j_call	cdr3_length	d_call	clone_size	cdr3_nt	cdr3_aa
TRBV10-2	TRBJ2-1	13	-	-	TGCGCCAGCAGGACGGCTTCCTACAATGAGCAGTTCTTC	CASRTASYNEQFF
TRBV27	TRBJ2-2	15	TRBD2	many	TGTGCCAGCAGTTTCTTAGCGGGAGCAAGCGGGGAGCTGTTTTTT	CASSFLAGASGELFF
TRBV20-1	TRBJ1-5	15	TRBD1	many	TGCAGTACTAGAGCGGGACAGGGCTTCAATCAGCCCCAGCATTTT	CSTRAGQGFNQPQHF
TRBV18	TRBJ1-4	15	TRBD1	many	TGTGCCAGCTCACCACCGAACAGGGGTAGCGAAAAACTGTTTTTT	CASSPPNRGSEKLFF
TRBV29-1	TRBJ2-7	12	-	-	TGCAGCGTTAAAGGGAGAACCTACGAGCAGTACTTC	CSVKGRTYEQYF
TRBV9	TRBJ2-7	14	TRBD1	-	TGTGCCAGCAGCCCCAGGGACAGGGCCCACGAGCAGTACTTC	CASSPRDRAHEQYF
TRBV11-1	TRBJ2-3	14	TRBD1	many	TGTGCCAGCAGCACGAGGGACAGGGGGGATACGCAGTATTTT	CASSTRDRGDTQYF
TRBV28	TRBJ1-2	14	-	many	TGTGCCAGCAAGATGGACGGAGCAACCCTTGGCTACACCTTC	CASKMDGATLGYTF
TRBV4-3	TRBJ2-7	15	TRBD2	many	TGCGCCAGCAGCCCCGGGACTAGCGGTTACTACGAGCAGTACTTC	CASSPGTSGYYEQYF
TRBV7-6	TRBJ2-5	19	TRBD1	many	TGTGCCAGCAGCTCCAACCGGGACAGGGGCCACTCGAATCAAGAGACCCAGTACTTC	CASSSNRDRGHSNQETQYF
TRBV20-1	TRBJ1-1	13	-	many	TGCAGTGCTAGGGGGCCCGTGGGGACTGAAGCTTTCTTT	CSARGPVGTEAFF
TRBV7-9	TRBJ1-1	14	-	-	TGTGCCAGCAGCTCCGTAGACCAGGCGACTGAAGCTTTCTTT	CASSSVDQATEAFF
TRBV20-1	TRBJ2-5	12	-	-	TGCAGTGCTAGATCCAGAAAAGAGACCCAGTACTTC	CSARSRKETQYF
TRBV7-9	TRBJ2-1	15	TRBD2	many	TGTGCCAGCAGCTTGCTTAGCGGGAGTTACAATGAGCAGTTCTTC	CASSLLSGSYNEQFF
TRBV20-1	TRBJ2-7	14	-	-	TGCAGTGCTAGCCCAGGAATGAGCTCCTACGAGCAGTACTTC	CSASPGMSSYEQYF
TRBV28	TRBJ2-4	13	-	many	TGTGCCAGCGGCATTATAGCCAAAAACATTCAGTACTTC	CASGIIAKNIQYF
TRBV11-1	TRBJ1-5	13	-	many	TGTGCCAGCAGCCGGGATGTCGATCAGCCCCAGCATTTT	CASSRDVDQPQHF
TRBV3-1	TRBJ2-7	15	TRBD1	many	TGTGCCAGCAGCCAAGAGGACAGGGAGAATAACGAGCAGTACTTC	CASSQEDRENNEQYF
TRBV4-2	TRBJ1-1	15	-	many	TGTGCCAGCAGCCAAGATCCGGGAGAATACACTGAAGCTTTCTTT	CASSQDPGEYTEAFF
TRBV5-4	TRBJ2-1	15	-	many	TGTGCCAGCAGCGAAACTTATGCGTCCTACAATGAGCAGTTCTTC	CASSETYASYNEQFF
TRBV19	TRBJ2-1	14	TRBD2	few	TGTGCCAGTAGTATGGGCGGGAGCATCGATGAGCAGTTCTTC	CASSMGGSIDEQFF
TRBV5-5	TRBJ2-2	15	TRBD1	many	TGTGCCAGCAGCTTGGAGGCAGGGGGCATCGGGGAGCTGTTTTTT	CASSLEAGGIGELFF
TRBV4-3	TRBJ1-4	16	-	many	TGCGCCAGCAGCCAAGGAAACCAGGTGTTAGGTGAAAAACTGTTTTTT	CASSQGNQVLGEKLFF
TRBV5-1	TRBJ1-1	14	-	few	TGCGCCAGCACCCCAGGAGGGATAAACACTGAAGCTTTCTTT	CASTPGGINTEAFF
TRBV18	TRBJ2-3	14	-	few	TGTGCCAGCTCACGATCCGCGAACACAGATACGCAGTATTTT	CASSRSANTDTQYF
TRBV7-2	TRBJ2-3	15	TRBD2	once	TGTGCCAGCAGCTTAGAGCGGGGAGAAGACGATACGCAGTATTTT	CASSLERGEDDTQYF
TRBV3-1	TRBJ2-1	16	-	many	TGTGCCAGCAGCCAATCAGTCTTAGGGGGGGAGGATGAGCAGTTCTTC	CASSQSVLGGEDEQFF
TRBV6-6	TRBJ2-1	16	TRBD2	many	TGTGCCAGCACTGGGGGACTAGCCGATTCCTACAATGAGCAGTTCTTC	CASTGGLADSYNEQFF
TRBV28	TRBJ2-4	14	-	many	TGTGCCAGCAGTTTAGGGCAGCTAAAAAACATTCAGTACTTC	CASSLGQLKNIQYF
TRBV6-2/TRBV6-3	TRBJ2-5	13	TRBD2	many	TGTGCCAGCAGCAAGACTAGCCCAGAGACCCAGTACTTC	CASSKTSPETQYF
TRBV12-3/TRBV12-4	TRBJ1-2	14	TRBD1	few	TGTGCCAGCAGCGGACAGGGCTCTAACTATGGCTACACCTTC	CASSGQGSNYGYTF
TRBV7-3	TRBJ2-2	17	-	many	TGTGCCAGCAGCCCCGTCGGCACTACCTCAGACACCGGGGAGCTGTTTTTT	CASSPVGTTSDTGELFF
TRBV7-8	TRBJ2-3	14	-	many	TGTGCCAGCAGCTTAAACCCGGTCGGAGATACGCAGTATTTT	CASSLNPVGDTQYF
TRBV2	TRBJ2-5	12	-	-	TGTGCCAGCAGTGAAGAGCTTCCGACCCAGTACTTC	CASSEELPTQYF